The 29 T cell receptor beta chains below were found in one sample sequenced in a study of T cell repertoires in cytomegalovirus infection. Via MiXCR, TCRdb re-called the reads, giving one row per CDR3 protein. This sample has about 83,000 distinct CDR3 sequences, with 29% found just once. These TCRs are of unknown antigen specificity. The sequencing used CD8+ T cells from cultured PBMCs, collected from culture after CMV antigen stimulation. The origin of the receptors is a human donor in good health (CMV status not recorded). Some clones in this sample may be carry-over from other donors' samples.

This clonotype was detected only a few times. The chain is built from TRBV25-1 and TRBJ1-1; 7 nucleotides line up with TRBD1. The CDR3 totals 14 residues. The junction had 7 bases not matched to a gene; V was cut back by 4 bases and J by 5 bases. Germline CDR1 reads MGHDK; CDR2 reads SYGVNS. The CDR3 loop is CASSAYRGGTEAFF. DNA of the CDR3: TGTGCCAGCAGTGCCTACAGGGGAGGGACTGAAGCTTTCTTT.

The chain uses TRBV18 and TRBJ2-4, with D possibly called TRBD1 or TRBD2 (6 bases each). This CDR3 comprises 15 residues. The V gene lost 6 bases and the J gene lost 3 bases, with 15 bases spanning the gap. From germline, CDR1 is KGHSH and CDR2 LQKENI. The CDR3 nucleotides are TGTGCCAGCTCCTCGTCCGGGGGCGACAAAAACATTCAGTACTTC. Translated, it gives CASSSSGGDKNIQYF.

This clonotype was found a few times. As DNA, the CDR3 is TGTGCCAGTAGGGCCTTCGGTGGGTCGGAGACCCAGTACTTC. It codes for CASRAFGGSETQYF. The gene calls are TRBV19 and TRBJ2-5, with D hard to call. Germline V gene lookup returns CDR1 LNHDA and CDR2 SQIVND (reference sequence). The V end was cut by 6 bases, the J end by 5 bases, with 16 bases between. The CDR3 loop spans 14 amino acids. The variable domain in full, with the rest retrieved from reference TRBV19 and TRBJ2-5, is DGGITQSPKYLFRKEGQNVTLSCEQNLNHDAMYWYRQDPGQGLRLIYYSQIVNDFQKGDIAEGYSVSREKKESFPLTVTSAQKNPTAFYLCASRAFGGSETQYFGPGTRLLVL.

The gene calls are TRBV19 and TRBJ2-3; D is ambiguous. The V end lost 7 bases, the J end lost 6 bases, and 14 bases lay between the germline ends. The CDR3 is 13 amino acids. Germline V gives CDR1 LNHDA, CDR2 SQIVND (reference sequence). The CDR3 coding sequence is TGTGCCAGTACCTCGGACCGTACCGATACGCAGTATTTT. Translated: CASTSDRTDTQYF.

V gene TRBV5-1 combines with J gene TRBJ2-7, with D maybe TRBD2 (5 bases). The length of the CDR3 is 12 residues. Germline-derived CDR1 and CDR2 are SGHRS and YFSETQ. The V end was cut by 3 bases, the J end by 5 bases, with 9 bases between. The CDR3 coding sequence is TGCGCCAGCAGCTCCGGACTGGACGAGCAGTACTTC. Its translation: CASSSGLDEQYF.

The chain is built from TRBV7-9 and TRBJ2-2; D not certain. CDR3 length: 14 residues. Trimming shortened V by 8 bases and J by 0 bases, and 10 bases separated the two germline ends. Germline-derived CDR1 and CDR2 are SEHNR and FQNEAQ (reference sequence). CDR3 protein: CASGIVSNTGELFF. In nucleotides, the CDR3 is TGTGCCAGCGGGATTGTATCGAACACCGGGGAGCTGTTTTTT.

The sample holds a few counts of this clonotype. The V and J genes are TRBV7-6 and TRBJ2-4; D perhaps matches TRBD1 (5 bases). Germline CDR1 SGHVS, CDR2 FNYEAQ. The CDR3 runs 18 residues. The V end lost 4 bases, the J end lost 0 bases, and 19 bases lay between the germline ends. CDR3 sequence (DNA): TGTGCCAGCAGCTCCCTGGGGCGCTACCCCCTAGCCAAAAACATTCAGTACTTC. This encodes CASSSLGRYPLAKNIQYF.

This chain connects TRBV27 to TRBJ2-1, with 8 bases aligning to TRBD2. V trimming: 1 base; J trimming: 1 base; junction bases outside the gene matches: 6. This CDR3 is built from 17 residues. Germline values: CDR1 MNHEY, CDR2 SMNVEV (reference sequence). CDR3 coding DNA: TGTGCCAGCAGTTTATACGGGGGGGGCCTATCCTACAATGAGCAGTTCTTC. Translation gives CASSLYGGGLSYNEQFF.

V and J are TRBV4-1 and TRBJ2-1; D gene uncertain. Germline V CDR1 and CDR2: MGHRA, YSYEKL. The CDR3 sequence is 12 residues long. V lost 0 bases and J 6 bases, leaving 3 bases between the germline ends. The CDR3 region is CASSQDSNEQFF. The DNA for the CDR3 is TGCGCCAGCAGCCAAGATAGCAATGAGCAGTTCTTC.

This clonotype was counted between two and nine times. The chain links TRBV20-1 to TRBJ2-7, with TRBD1 identical over 7 bases. Germline assignment: CDR1 DFQATT and CDR2 SNEGSKA (reference sequence). The V and J ends lost 5 bases and 3 bases, in that order; junction bases with no gene match: 7. The CDR3 consists of 13 residues. CDR3 sequence (DNA): TGCAGTGCTTTGGACAGGCTCTACTACGAGCAGTACTTC. Residues: CSALDRLYYEQYF.

The J gene is TRBJ1-1, the V gene TRBV4-1; D remains ambiguous. This CDR3 spans 12 amino acids. The germline V and J ends were trimmed by 0 bases and 5 bases, with 4 bases remaining between them. Germline CDR1 reads MGHRA; CDR2 reads YSYEKL. As DNA, the CDR3 is TGCGCCAGCAGCCAAGATGGTACTGAAGCTTTCTTT. Encoded protein: CASSQDGTEAFF.

V is TRBV12-3 or TRBV12-4 and J is TRBJ1-5; TRBD1 is a possible D gene (6 bases). The CDR3 length is 16 residues. V gave up 1 base and J gave up 2 bases, with 12 bases separating them. In DNA form, the CDR3 reads TGTGCCAGCAGTTTAGTGCGCAGGGGTGGCAATCAGCCCCAGCATTTT. Amino acids: CASSLVRRGGNQPQHF.

The chain uses TRBV4-1 and TRBJ2-7; TRBD2 matches at 8 bases. Trimming took 1 base from V and 4 from J; bases not matched to a gene: 9. In germline, CDR1 is MGHRA, CDR2 YSYEKL. CDR3 length: 16 amino acids. The CDR3 DNA sequence: TGCGCCAGCAGCCAAGTAATAACTAGCGGATCGTACGAGCAGTACTTC. It translates to CASSQVITSGSYEQYF.

CDR3 bases: TGTGCCACCAGTGACCGAGGGATCCAGCCCCTAGCCAAAAACATTCAGTACTTC. Amino acids: CATSDRGIQPLAKNIQYF. The J gene is TRBJ2-4, the V gene TRBV24-1; D is possibly TRBD2 (5 bases). Germline loops: CDR1 KGHDR, CDR2 SFDVKD. V lost 4 bases to trimming and J lost 0 bases, with 18 bases between them. The CDR3 has 18 amino acids.

The sample holds a few counts of this clonotype. This chain links TRBV7-9 with TRBJ2-1; 8 positions match TRBD1. Looked up from germline, CDR1 is SEHNR and CDR2 is FQNEAQ (reference sequence). The ends lost 5 bases at V and 5 bases at J; junction bases unmatched: 8. The CDR3 spans 15 residues. The CDR3: CASSPPTGADNEQFF. The CDR3 DNA reads as TGTGCCAGCAGCCCTCCGACAGGGGCAGACAATGAGCAGTTCTTC. Combining the CDR3 with reference TRBV7-9 and TRBJ2-1 gives the whole variable domain DTGVSQNPRHKITKRGQNVTFRCDPISEHNRLYWYRQTLGQGPEFLTYFQNEAQLEKSRLLSDRFSAERPKGSFSTLEIQRTEQGDSAMYLCASSPPTGADNEQFFGPGTRLTVL.

The sample holds one count of this clonotype. The J gene is TRBJ2-5, the V gene TRBV7-4; D call uncertain. The CDR3 contains 12 residues. Trimming cost V 5 bases and J 4 bases, with 8 bases left between them. The germline V gene has CDR1 SGHVT and CDR2 SQSDAQ. The CDR3 here is CASSPTRETQYF. For the CDR3, the DNA is TGTGCCAGCAGCCCAACCCGAGAGACCCAGTACTTC.

The CDR3 DNA reads as TGTGCCAGCAACCTTTTTGGGACACCTATCTACGAGCAGTACTTC. It translates to CASNLFGTPIYEQYF. This rearrangement joins TRBV28 to TRBJ2-7; D is perhaps TRBD1 (6 bases). From germline, CDR1 is MDHEN and CDR2 SYDVKM. The CDR3 length is 15 residues. The germline V and J ends were trimmed by 7 bases and 3 bases, with 19 bases remaining between them. Full variable domain (remainder filled in from reference TRBV28 and TRBJ2-7): DVKVTQSSRYLVKRTGEKVFLECVQDMDHENMFWYRQDPGLGLRLIYFSYDVKMKEKGDIPEGYSVSREKKERFSLILESASTNQTSMYLCASNLFGTPIYEQYFGPGTRLTVT.

DNA for the CDR3: TGTGCCAGTGCAGCTCCGAATGAAAAACTGTTTTTT. It yields the protein CASAAPNEKLFF. The V gene is TRBV10-3, the J gene TRBJ1-4; no clear D gene. Germline V CDR1 and CDR2: ENHRY, SYGVKD. V was shortened by 10 bases and J by 5 bases, with 11 bases between the two germline ends. This CDR3 has 12 amino acids.

This clonotype was counted ten times or more. J is TRBJ2-2 and V is TRBV9; D not resolved. The CDR3 is 13 amino acids. V was trimmed by 4 bases and J by 1 base, leaving 5 bases between them. Germline loops: CDR1 SGDLS, CDR2 YYNGEE. The CDR3 spells CASSPQNTGELFF. The CDR3 DNA follows: TGTGCCAGCAGCCCTCAGAACACCGGGGAGCTGTTTTTT.

This clonotype was found a few times. The genes are TRBV4-2 and TRBJ2-1; possibly TRBD2 for D (7 bases). This CDR3 has 15 amino acids. Germline V gene data show CDR1 as LGHNA and CDR2 as YNFKEQ. Deletions cut 0 bases from V and 9 bases from J, with 15 bases between. The CDR3 region is CASSQDKGGPGEQFF. CDR3 DNA sequence: TGTGCCAGCAGCCAAGATAAGGGGGGGCCTGGTGAGCAGTTCTTC.

The table lists this clonotype with many counts. The chain joins TRBV7-6 to TRBJ2-2, with D tentatively TRBD1 (6 bases). The CDR3 sequence is 18 residues long. CDR1 is SGHVS, CDR2 FNYEAQ, per germline. The ends were cut back, 5 bases at V and 4 bases at J, with 23 bases in the middle. The CDR3 nucleotides are TGTGCCAGCAGCCCACCAAACAGGGCCGCGCGCAGCACCGGGGAGCTGTTTTTT. It translates to CASSPPNRAARSTGELFF.

The V and J genes are TRBV4-1 and TRBJ1-1; unclear D gene. The CDR3 runs 16 residues. V lost 1 base and J 3 bases, leaving 15 bases between the germline ends. Germline V gene data show CDR1 as MGHRA and CDR2 as YSYEKL. CDR3: CASSQGVSLLYTEAFF. The CDR3 coding sequence is TGCGCCAGCAGCCAAGGGGTTTCTCTTCTTTACACTGAAGCTTTCTTT.

This clonotype was observed a handful of times. The chain couples TRBV2 to TRBJ1-1; the D gene is possibly TRBD1 (6 bases). The V end was cut by 1 base, the J end by 0 bases, with 9 bases between. The CDR3 is made up of 15 amino acids. Germline V gene lookup returns CDR1 SNHLY and CDR2 FYNNEI. The CDR3 sequence is CASSEGTAMNTEAFF. In DNA form, the CDR3 reads TGTGCCAGCAGTGAAGGGACAGCAATGAACACTGAAGCTTTCTTT. The full variable domain, rest sourced from reference TRBV2 and TRBJ1-1, is EPEVTQTPSHQVTQMGQEVILRCVPISNHLYFYWYRQILGQKVEFLVSFYNNEISEKSEIFDDQFSVERPDGSNFTLKIRSTKLEDSAMYFCASSEGTAMNTEAFFGQGTRLTVV.

This clonotype has at least ten counts. This chain joins TRBV19 and TRBJ2-4; D gene uncertain. V gave up 5 bases and J gave up 6 bases, with 8 bases separating them. The CDR3 is 12 residues long. The germline V gene encodes CDR1 LNHDA and CDR2 SQIVND (reference sequence). The CDR3 nucleotides read TGTGCCAGTAGTTCTTCGGGAAACATTCAGTACTTC. It yields the protein CASSSSGNIQYF.

The chain couples TRBV2 to TRBJ2-7; D ambiguous. V lost 6 bases, J lost 2 bases, and 8 bases lay in between. This CDR3 region has 12 residues. The germline V gene encodes CDR1 SNHLY and CDR2 FYNNEI. The CDR3 loop reads CASRDVPYEQYF. CDR3 nucleotide sequence: TGTGCCAGCAGGGACGTTCCCTACGAGCAGTACTTC.

The J gene is TRBJ2-5, the V gene TRBV27, with D possibly matching TRBD2 (6 bases). Trimming stripped 3 bases from V and 1 base from J, with 12 bases between. Germline V lookup: CDR1 MNHEY, CDR2 SMNVEV (reference sequence). CDR3 length equals 15 residues. CDR3 bases: TGTGCCAGCAGTTTGGGAGGATATCTCCAAGAGACCCAGTACTTC. This gives the protein CASSLGGYLQETQYF.

In this sample, this clonotype turned up a few times. CDR3: CASSDRRFPNQPQHF. The CDR3 DNA follows: TGTGCCAGCAGCGACCGGAGGTTTCCTAATCAGCCCCAGCATTTT. The rearrangement links TRBV7-9 to TRBJ1-5, with D uncertain. The germline gives CDR1 SEHNR, CDR2 FQNEAQ (reference sequence). The ends were cut back, 5 bases at V and 4 bases at J, with 15 bases in the middle. The length of the CDR3 is 15 residues.

The V and J genes are TRBV3-1 and TRBJ1-1; weak D call: TRBD1 (5 bases). Germline V gene lookup returns CDR1 LGHDT and CDR2 YNNKEL (reference sequence). This CDR3 region has 14 residues. Trimming pared 4 bases from V and 2 bases from J, leaving 11 bases between. Written as DNA, the CDR3 is TGTGCCAGCAGCCCATGGGACGACAACACTGAAGCTTTCTTT. Translation gives CASSPWDDNTEAFF.

Many counts were recorded for this clonotype. The chain combines TRBV12-3 or TRBV12-4 with TRBJ1-1; the D is unclear. The CDR3 length is 13 residues. Between the trimmed V and J ends, which lost 2 bases and 7 bases, there was a span of 11 bases. CDR3: CASSLSVLGEAFF. The CDR3 bases are TGTGCCAGCAGTTTATCGGTCCTAGGTGAAGCTTTCTTT.